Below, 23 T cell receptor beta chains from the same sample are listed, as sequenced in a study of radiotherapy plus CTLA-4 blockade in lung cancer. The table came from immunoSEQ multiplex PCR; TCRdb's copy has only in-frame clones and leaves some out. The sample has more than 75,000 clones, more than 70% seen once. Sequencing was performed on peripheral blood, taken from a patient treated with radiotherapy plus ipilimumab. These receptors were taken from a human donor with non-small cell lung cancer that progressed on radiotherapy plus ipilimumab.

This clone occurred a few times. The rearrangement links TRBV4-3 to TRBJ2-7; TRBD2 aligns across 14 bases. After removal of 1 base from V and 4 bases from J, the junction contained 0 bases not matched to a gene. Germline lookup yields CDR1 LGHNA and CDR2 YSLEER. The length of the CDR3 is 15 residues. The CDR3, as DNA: TGCGCCAGCAGCCAAGGGACTAGCGGGGGGTACGAGCAGTACTTC. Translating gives CASSQGTSGGYEQYF.

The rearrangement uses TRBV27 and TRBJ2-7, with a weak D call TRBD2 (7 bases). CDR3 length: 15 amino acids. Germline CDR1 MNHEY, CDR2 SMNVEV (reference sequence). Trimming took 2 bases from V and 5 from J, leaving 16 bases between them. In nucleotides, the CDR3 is TGTGCCAGCAGTTTAGTGGGAGGGGGATCGAACGAGCAGTACTTC. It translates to CASSLVGGGSNEQYF.

In DNA, the CDR3 is TGCGCCAGCAGCCACCGACTCCCCGGGACTAGCGGGGGGGCCAGGGATACGCAGTATTTT. Its translation: CASSHRLPGTSGGARDTQYF. The J gene is TRBJ2-3, the V gene TRBV4-3, with TRBD2 matching over 16 bases. The CDR3 runs 20 residues. The V gene end was trimmed by 3 bases and the J gene end by 6 bases; junction bases not matched to a gene: 15. Germline lookup yields CDR1 LGHNA and CDR2 YSLEER.

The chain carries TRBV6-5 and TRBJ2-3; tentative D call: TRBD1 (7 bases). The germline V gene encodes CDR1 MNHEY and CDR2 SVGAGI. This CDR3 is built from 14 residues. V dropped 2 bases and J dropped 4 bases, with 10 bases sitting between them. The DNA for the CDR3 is TGTGCCAGCAGTTACGGAGGGGGCCCAGATACGCAGTATTTT. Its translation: CASSYGGGPDTQYF.

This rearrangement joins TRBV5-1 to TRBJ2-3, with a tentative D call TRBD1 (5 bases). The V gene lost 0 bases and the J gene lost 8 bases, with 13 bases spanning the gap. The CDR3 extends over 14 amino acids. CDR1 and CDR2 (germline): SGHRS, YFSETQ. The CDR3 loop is CASSLEPGMGTQYF. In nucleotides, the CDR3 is TGCGCCAGCAGCTTGGAGCCAGGGATGGGTACGCAGTATTTT.

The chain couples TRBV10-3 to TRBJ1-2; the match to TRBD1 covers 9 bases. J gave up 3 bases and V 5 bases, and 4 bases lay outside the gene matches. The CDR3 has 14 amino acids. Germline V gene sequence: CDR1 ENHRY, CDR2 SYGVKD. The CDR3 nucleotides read TGTGCCATCAGTACAGGGGGCGCCGACTATGGCTACACCTTC. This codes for CAISTGGADYGYTF.

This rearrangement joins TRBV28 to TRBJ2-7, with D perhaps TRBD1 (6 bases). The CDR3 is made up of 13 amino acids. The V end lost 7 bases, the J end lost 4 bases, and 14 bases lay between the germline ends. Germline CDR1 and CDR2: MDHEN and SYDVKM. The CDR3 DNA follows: TGTGCCAGCAAGCAGGGGCGCTTGTACGAGCAGTACTTC. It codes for CASKQGRLYEQYF. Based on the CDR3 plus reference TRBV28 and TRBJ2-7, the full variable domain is DVKVTQSSRYLVKRTGEKVFLECVQDMDHENMFWYRQDPGLGLRLIYFSYDVKMKEKGDIPEGYSVSREKKERFSLILESASTNQTSMYLCASKQGRLYEQYFGPGTRLTVT.

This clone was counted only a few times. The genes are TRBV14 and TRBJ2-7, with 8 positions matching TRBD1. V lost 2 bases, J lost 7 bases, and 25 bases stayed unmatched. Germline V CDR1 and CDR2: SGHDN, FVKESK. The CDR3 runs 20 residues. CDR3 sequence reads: CASSQRPLGQVTPSAREQYF. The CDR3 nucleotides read TGTGCCAGCAGCCAACGCCCCCTGGGACAGGTCACCCCATCCGCTCGGGAGCAGTACTTC.

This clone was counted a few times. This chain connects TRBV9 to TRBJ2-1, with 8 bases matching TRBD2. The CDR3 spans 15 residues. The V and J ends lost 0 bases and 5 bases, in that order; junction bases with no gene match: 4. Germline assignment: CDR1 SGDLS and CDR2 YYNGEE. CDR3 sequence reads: CASSVEAGVHNEQFF. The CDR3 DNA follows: TGTGCCAGCAGCGTAGAAGCGGGGGTTCACAATGAGCAGTTCTTC.

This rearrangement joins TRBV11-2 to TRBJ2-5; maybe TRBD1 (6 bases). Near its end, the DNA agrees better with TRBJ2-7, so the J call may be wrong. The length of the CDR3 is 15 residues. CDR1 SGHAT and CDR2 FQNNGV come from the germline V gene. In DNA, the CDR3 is TGTGCCAGCAGCCAAAGGGGGACGGGGACCTACGAGCAGTACTTC. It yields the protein CASSQRGTGTYEQYF.

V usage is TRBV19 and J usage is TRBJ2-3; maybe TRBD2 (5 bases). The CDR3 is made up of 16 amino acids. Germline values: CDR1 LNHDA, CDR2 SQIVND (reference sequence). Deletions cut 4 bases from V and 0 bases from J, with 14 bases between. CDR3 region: CASSKRKTYSTDTQYF. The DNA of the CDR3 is TGTGCCAGTAGTAAGCGGAAGACGTATAGCACAGATACGCAGTATTTT. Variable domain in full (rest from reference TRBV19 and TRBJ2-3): DGGITQSPKYLFRKEGQNVTLSCEQNLNHDAMYWYRQDPGQGLRLIYYSQIVNDFQKGDIAEGYSVSREKKESFPLTVTSAQKNPTAFYLCASSKRKTYSTDTQYFGPGTRLTVL.

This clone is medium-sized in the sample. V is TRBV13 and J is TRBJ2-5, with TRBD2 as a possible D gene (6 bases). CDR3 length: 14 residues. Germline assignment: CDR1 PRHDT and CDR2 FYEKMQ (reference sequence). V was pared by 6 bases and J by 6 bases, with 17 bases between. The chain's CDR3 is CASREEGSPKTQYF. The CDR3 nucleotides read TGTGCCAGCAGAGAGGAGGGCTCCCCCAAGACCCAGTACTTC.

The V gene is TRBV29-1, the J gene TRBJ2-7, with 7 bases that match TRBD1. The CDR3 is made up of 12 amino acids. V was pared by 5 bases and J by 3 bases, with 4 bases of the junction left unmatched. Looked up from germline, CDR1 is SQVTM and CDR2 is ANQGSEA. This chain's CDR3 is CSVTDRNYEQYF. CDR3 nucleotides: TGCAGCGTTACGGACAGGAACTACGAGCAGTACTTC.

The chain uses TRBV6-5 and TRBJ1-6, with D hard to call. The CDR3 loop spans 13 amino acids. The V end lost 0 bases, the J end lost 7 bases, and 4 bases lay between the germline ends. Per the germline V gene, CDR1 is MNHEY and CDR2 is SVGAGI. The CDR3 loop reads CASSYSVNSPLHF. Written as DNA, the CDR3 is TGTGCCAGCAGTTACTCCGTAAATTCACCCCTCCACTTT.

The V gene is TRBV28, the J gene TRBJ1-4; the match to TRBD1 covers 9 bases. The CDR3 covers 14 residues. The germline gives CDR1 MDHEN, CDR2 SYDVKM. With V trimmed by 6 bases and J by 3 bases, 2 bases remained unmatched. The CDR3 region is CASRTGGSNEKLFF. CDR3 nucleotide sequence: TGTGCCAGCAGGACAGGGGGATCTAATGAAAAACTGTTTTTT.

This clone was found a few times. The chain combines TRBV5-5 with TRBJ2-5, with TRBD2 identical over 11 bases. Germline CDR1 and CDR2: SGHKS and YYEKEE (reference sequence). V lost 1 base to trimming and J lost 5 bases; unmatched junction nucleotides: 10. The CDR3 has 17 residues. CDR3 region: CASSLWASGGRGETQYF. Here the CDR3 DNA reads TGTGCCAGCAGCTTGTGGGCTAGCGGGGGGCGCGGGGAGACCCAGTACTTC.

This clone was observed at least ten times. The DNA of the CDR3 is TGTGCCAGCACCTTTTTGGGCCGGGGAACTGGAAACACCATATATTTT. It encodes CASTFLGRGTGNTIYF. V gene TRBV7-9 combines with J gene TRBJ1-3, with unresolved D. The germline V gene has CDR1 SEHNR and CDR2 FQNEAQ (reference sequence). The V end was cut by 7 bases, the J end by 2 bases, with 18 bases between. CDR3 length: 16 residues. Drawing the rest from reference TRBV7-9 and TRBJ1-3, the complete variable domain is DTGVSQNPRHKITKRGQNVTFRCDPISEHNRLYWYRQTLGQGPEFLTYFQNEAQLEKSRLLSDRFSAERPKGSFSTLEIQRTEQGDSAMYLCASTFLGRGTGNTIYFGEGSWLTVV.

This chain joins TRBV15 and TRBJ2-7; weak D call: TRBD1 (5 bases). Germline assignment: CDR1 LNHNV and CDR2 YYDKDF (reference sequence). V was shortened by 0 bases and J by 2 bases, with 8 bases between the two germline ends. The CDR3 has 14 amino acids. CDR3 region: CATSRDGAAYEQYF. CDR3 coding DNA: TGTGCCACCAGCAGAGATGGGGCCGCCTACGAGCAGTACTTC.

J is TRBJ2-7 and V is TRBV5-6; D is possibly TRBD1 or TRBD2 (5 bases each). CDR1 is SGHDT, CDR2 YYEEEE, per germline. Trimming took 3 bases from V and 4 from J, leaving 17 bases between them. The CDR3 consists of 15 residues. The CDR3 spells CASSSFWGPGYEQYF. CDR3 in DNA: TGTGCCAGCAGCTCCTTCTGGGGACCTGGGTACGAGCAGTACTTC.

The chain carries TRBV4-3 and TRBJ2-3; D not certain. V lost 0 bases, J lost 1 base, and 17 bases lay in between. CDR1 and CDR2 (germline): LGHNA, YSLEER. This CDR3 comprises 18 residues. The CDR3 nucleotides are TGCGCCAGCAGCCAAGATATCTTACGGATCAAGGGCACAGATACGCAGTATTTT. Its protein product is CASSQDILRIKGTDTQYF.

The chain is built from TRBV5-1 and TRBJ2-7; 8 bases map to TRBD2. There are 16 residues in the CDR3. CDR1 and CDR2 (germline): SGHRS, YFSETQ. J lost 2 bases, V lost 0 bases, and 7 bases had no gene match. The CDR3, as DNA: TGCGCCAGCAGCTTGGGAGGCGGGCGGGGGGCCTACGAGCAGTACTTC. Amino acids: CASSLGGGRGAYEQYF. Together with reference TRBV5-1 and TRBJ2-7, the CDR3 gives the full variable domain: KAGVTQTPRYLIKTRGQQVTLSCSPISGHRSVSWYQQTPGQGLQFLFEYFSETQRNKGNFPGRFSGRQFSNSRSEMNVSTLELGDSALYLCASSLGGGRGAYEQYFGPGTRLTVT.

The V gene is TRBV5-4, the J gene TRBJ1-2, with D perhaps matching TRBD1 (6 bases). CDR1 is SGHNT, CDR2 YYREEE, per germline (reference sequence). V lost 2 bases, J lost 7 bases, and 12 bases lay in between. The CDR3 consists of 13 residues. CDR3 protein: CASSFQGSPGYTF. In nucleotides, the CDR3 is TGTGCCAGCAGCTTTCAGGGGAGTCCTGGCTACACCTTC.

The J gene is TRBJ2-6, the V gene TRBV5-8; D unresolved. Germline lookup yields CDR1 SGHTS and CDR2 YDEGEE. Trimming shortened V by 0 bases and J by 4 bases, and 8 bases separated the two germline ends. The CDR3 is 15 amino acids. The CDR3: CASSLVESGANVLTF. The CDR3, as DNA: TGTGCCAGCAGCTTGGTCGAGTCCGGGGCCAACGTCCTGACTTTC.